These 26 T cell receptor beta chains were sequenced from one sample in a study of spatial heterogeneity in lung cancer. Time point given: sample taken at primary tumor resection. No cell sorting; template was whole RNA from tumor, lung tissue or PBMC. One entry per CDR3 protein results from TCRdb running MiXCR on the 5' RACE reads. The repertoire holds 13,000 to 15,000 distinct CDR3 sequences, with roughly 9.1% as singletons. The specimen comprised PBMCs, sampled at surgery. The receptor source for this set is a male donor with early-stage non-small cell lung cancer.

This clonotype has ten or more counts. The CDR3 here is CASISSGIRGIYEQYF. CDR3 bases: TGTGCCAGCATTTCTAGCGGGATCCGTGGTATCTACGAGCAGTACTTC. This chain links TRBV2 with TRBJ2-7, with 9 bases lining up with TRBD2. Per the germline V gene, CDR1 is SNHLY and CDR2 is FYNNEI. Trimming cost V 7 bases and J 3 bases; bases outside gene matches: 13. The CDR3 length is 16 residues.

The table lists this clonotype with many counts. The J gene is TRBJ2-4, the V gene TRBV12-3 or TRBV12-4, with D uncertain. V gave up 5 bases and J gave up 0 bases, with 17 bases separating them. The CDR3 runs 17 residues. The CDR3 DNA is TGTGCCAGCAGTGCCCCATTAGGACCACGAGCCAAAAACATTCAGTACTTC. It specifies CASSAPLGPRAKNIQYF.

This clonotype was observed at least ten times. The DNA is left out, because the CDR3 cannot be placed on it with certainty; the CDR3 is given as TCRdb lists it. This CDR3 reads CASSKEGQGNRMKNCFF. The rearrangement joins TRBV21-1 to TRBJ1-4; whether TRBD1, the table's D call, matches the DNA was not checked. TRBV21-1 is a documented pseudogene. With termini counted, the CDR3 has 17 amino acids.

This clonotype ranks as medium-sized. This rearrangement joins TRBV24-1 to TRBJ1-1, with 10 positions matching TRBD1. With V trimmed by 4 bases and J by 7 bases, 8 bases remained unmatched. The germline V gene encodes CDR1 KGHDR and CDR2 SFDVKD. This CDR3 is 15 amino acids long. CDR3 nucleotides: TGTGCCACCAGTGAAACCGGACAGGGGGAGGGTGAAGCTTTCTTT. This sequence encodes CATSETGQGEGEAFF.

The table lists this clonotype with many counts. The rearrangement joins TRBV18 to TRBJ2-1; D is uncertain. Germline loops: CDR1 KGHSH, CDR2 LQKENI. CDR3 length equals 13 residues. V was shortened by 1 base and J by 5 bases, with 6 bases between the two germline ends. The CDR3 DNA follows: TGTGCCAGCTCACCACGGAACGACAATGAGCAGTTCTTC. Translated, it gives CASSPRNDNEQFF.

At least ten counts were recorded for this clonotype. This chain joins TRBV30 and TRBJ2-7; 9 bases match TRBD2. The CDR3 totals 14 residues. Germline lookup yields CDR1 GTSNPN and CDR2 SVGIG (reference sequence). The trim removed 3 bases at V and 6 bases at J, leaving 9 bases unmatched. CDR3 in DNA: TGTGCCTGGAGGACCGGGACTAGCCTGCCCGAGCAGTACTTC. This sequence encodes CAWRTGTSLPEQYF.

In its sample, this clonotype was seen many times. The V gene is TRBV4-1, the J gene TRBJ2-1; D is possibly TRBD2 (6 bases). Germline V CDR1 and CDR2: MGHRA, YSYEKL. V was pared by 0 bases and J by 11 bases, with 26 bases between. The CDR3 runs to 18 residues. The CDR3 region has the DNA TGCGCCAGCAGCCAAGAAGTTATAGGAGGAAGGACTACCCTGCAGCAGTTCTTC. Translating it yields CASSQEVIGGRTTLQQFF.

CDR3 nucleotide sequence: TGTGCCAGCAGCTTAGACACCGGGACAGGGAGGCGAGCTTTCTTT. Protein product: CASSLDTGTGRRAFF. This chain links TRBV7-2 with TRBJ1-1, with TRBD1 identical over 9 bases. Germline loops: CDR1 SGHTA, CDR2 FQGNSA. The V gene end was trimmed by 1 base and the J gene end by 10 bases; junction bases not matched to a gene: 10. This CDR3 has 15 residues.

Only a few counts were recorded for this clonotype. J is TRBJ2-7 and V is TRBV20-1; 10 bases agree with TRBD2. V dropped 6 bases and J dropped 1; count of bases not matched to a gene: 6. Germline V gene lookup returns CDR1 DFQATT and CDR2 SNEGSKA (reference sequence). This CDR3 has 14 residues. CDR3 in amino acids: CSATGTSVSYEQYF. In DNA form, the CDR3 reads TGCAGTGCAACCGGGACTAGCGTTTCCTACGAGCAGTACTTC.

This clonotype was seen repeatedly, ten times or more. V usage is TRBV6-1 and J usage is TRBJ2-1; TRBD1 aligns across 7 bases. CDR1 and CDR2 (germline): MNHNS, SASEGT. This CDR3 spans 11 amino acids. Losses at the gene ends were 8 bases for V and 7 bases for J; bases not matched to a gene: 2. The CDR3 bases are TGTGCCAGCCTGACAGGGAATGAGCAGTTCTTC. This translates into CASLTGNEQFF.

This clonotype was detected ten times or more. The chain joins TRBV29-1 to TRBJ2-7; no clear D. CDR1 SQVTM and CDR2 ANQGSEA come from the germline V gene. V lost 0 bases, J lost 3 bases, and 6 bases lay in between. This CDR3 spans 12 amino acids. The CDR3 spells CSVEETDYEQYF. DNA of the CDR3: TGCAGCGTTGAAGAAACCGACTACGAGCAGTACTTC.

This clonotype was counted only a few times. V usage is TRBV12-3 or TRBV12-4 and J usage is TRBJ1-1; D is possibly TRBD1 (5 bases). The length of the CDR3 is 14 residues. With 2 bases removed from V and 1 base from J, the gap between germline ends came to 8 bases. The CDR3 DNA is TGTGCCAGCAGTTTAAGGGGAGGGAACACTGAAGCTTTCTTT. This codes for CASSLRGGNTEAFF.

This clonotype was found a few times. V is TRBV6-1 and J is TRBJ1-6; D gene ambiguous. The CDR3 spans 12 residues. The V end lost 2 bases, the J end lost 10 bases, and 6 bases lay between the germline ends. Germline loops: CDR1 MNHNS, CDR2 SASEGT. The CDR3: CASSELRSPLHF. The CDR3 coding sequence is TGTGCCAGCAGTGAACTGAGGTCACCCCTCCACTTT.

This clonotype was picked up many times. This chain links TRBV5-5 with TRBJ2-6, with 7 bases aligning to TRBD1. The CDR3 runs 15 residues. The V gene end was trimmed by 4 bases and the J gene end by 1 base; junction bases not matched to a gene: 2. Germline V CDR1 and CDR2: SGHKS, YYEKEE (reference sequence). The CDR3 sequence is CASSLQGSGANVLTF. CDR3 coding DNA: TGTGCCAGCAGCCTACAGGGGTCTGGGGCCAACGTCCTGACTTTC.

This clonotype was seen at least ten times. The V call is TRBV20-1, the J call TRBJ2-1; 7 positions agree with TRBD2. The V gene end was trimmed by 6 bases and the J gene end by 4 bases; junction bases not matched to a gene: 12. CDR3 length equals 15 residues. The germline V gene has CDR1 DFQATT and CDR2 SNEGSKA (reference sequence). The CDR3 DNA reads TGCAGTGCCCCCCCTGGTGGTAGCGGGTACAATGAGCAGTTCTTC. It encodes CSAPPGGSGYNEQFF.

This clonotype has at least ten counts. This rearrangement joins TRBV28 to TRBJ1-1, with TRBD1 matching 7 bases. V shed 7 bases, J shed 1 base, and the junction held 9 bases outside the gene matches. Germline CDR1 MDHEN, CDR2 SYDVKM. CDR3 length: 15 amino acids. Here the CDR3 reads CASKIQGPTNTEAFF. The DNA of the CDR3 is TGTGCCAGCAAAATACAGGGGCCTACGAACACTGAAGCTTTCTTT.

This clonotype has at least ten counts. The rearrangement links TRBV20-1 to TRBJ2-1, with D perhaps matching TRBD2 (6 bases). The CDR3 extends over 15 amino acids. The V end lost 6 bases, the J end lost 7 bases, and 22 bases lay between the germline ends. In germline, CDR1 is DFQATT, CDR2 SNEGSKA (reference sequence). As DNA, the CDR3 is TGCAGTGCCAGGTTGGGGCTAGCGAGAGCTAATGAGCAGTTCTTC. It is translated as CSARLGLARANEQFF.

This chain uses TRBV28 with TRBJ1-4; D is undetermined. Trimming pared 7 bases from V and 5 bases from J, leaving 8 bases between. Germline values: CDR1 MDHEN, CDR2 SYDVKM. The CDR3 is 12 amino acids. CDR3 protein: CASNVNNEKLFF. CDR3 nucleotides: TGTGCCAGCAACGTCAACAATGAAAAACTGTTTTTT. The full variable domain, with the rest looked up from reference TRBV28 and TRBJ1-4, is DVKVTQSSRYLVKRTGEKVFLECVQDMDHENMFWYRQDPGLGLRLIYFSYDVKMKEKGDIPEGYSVSREKKERFSLILESASTNQTSMYLCASNVNNEKLFFGSGTQLSVL.

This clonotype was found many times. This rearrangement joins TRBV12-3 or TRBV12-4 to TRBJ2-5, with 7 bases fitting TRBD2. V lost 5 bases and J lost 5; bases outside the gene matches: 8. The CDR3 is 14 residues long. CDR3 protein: CASSLRLARETQYF. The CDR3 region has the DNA TGTGCCAGCAGTCTCCGACTAGCTCGGGAGACCCAGTACTTC.

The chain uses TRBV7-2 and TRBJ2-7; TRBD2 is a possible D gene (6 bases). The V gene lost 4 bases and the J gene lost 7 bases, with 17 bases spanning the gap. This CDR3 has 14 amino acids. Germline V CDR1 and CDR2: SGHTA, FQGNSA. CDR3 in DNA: TGTGCCAGCAGCTACCGGGGAGGTTCTGGGGAGCAGTACTTC. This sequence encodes CASSYRGGSGEQYF.

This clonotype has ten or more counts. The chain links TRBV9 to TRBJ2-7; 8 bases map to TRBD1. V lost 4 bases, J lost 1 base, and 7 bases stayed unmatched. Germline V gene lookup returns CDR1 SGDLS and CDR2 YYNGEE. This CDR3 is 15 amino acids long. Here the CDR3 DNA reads TGTGCCAGCAGCCCTTGGACAGGGAGTTCCTACGAGCAGTACTTC. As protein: CASSPWTGSSYEQYF.

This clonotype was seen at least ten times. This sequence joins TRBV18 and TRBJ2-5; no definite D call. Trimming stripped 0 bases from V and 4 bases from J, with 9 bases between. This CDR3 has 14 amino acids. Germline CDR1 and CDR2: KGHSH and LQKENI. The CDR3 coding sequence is TGTGCCAGCTCACCACCAGGGCTGGGAGAGACCCAGTACTTC. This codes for CASSPPGLGETQYF.

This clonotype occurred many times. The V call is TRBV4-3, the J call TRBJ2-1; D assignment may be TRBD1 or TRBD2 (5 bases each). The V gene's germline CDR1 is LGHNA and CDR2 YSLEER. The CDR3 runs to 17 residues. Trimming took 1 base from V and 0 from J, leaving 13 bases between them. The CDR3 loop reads CASSQVTGTSSYNEQFF. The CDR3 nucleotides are TGCGCCAGCAGCCAAGTCACCGGGACCAGCTCCTACAATGAGCAGTTCTTC.

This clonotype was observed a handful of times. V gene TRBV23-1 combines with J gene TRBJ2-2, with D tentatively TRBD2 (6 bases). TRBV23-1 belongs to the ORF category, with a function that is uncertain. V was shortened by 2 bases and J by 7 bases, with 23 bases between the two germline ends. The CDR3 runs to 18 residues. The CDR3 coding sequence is TGCGCCAGCAGTCAAACCCCAAAGTCTATCGGGAGAAACGGGGAGCTGTTTTTT. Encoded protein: CASSQTPKSIGRNGELFF.

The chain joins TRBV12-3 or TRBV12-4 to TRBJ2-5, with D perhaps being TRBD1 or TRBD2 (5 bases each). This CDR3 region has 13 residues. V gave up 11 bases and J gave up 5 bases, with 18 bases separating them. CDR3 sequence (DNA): TGTGCCCTCAGAGGGGCGGCCCCGGAGACCCAGTACTTC. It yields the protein CALRGAAPETQYF.

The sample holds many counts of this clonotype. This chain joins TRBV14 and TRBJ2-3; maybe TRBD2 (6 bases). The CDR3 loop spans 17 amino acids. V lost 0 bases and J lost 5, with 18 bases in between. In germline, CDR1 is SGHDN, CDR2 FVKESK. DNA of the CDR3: TGTGCCAGCAGCCAAGAATTGATGCGGGGCGCGGGAGATACGCAGTATTTT. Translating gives CASSQELMRGAGDTQYF.